This T cell receptor beta chain was sequenced during a study of T cells expressing NK-cell markers. In germline, CDR1 is MRHNA, CDR2 SNTAGT. This CDR3 spans 15 amino acids. TCRdb re-called the 5' RACE reads; one entry per CDR3 protein, DNA not given. The clone table shows roughly 430,000 distinct CDR3 sequences, with the ten largest holding 6% to 8%. The clonotype comes from a woman aged 18 to 75 in good health. The chain employs TRBV6-4 and TRBJ2-1; TCRdb proposes TRBD2, but this gene call is untestable without DNA. The sequenced material came from blood T cells: a sorted CD56 or NKG2C T cell subset, CD4+ or CD8+ T cells, or bulk PBMC T cells (not recorded which). This chain's CDR3 is CASSARGGAYNEQFF.